This entry describes one T cell receptor (beta chain). Its recognized antigen is unknown. The input lacks base qualities; no much larger clone sits a single base away. Using the deep immunoSEQ assay, multiplex PCR amplified TCR CDR3 regions from genomic DNA. For each cell subset, the extracted genomic DNA was distributed evenly across all wells of several immunoSEQ 96-well plates, and each plate served as one replicate. For sorted subsets, around 200 ng genomic DNA, equal to approximately 30,000 T cell genomes, was loaded into each replicate PCR. Purified libraries were measured with a Qubit 3.0 fluorometer, size-checked on a Bioanalyzer 2100, and measured again with the KAPA Library Quantification kit. Every immunoSEQ 96-well plate was sequenced on a separate single-read 150-cycle Illumina NextSeq 550 flow cell. The original pipeline was this. Because the immunoSEQ output included only junctional sequences and no quality scores, the filtering could not be the same as the filtering used for full-length reads. To assign V/J genes and CDR3, sequences were annotated against IMGT germline references using PyIR, a Python wrapper for IgBLAST v1.9. Any read was removed if the V/J assignment was weak (E-value above 1e-6), the CDR3 was missing, or the read contained stop codons, out-of-frame junctions, or ambiguous translated residues. V3J clonotypes were defined as sequences sharing the same inferred V gene, J gene, and CDR3 amino acid sequence. To compute the percentage overlap between repertoires, the number of shared unique clonotypes was divided by the size of the smaller repertoire. Three approaches were used to assess repertoire richness: RTK rarefaction, the Chao1 estimator, and Recon v2.1 estimates of unobserved clonotypes. Generation probabilities were computed with OLGA for all TCRbeta clonotypes obtained by the gDNA method from a few donors. The source is immuneACCESS, and TCRdb retained only in-frame sequences with V and J called. Part of the clones is not carried over; for the studies checked, unresolved V genes explain less than half of this, and the remainder is unexplained. V and J calls and clone size follow that table, whereas D and trimming were derived from the DNA. For this sample there are around 2.1 million clones; roughly 91% appear just once. The ten largest account for 1.7% of the sample.

The sample originates from a study of shared clonotypes between healthy human individuals (dated by TCRdb to 2018 to 2021). Background for the entire study: The cohort included a few men and a couple of women between 18 and 49 years of age. To increase sequencing depth and limit assay-specific biases, different laboratories used diverse techniques to prepare libraries and sequence TCR repertoires. Each donor's leukapheresis produced roughly between roughly 0.85 and 9.5 billion PBMCs. For each donor, three plates each were used for CD4 naive and CD4 memory, two plates were used for CD8 naive, and one plate was used for CD8 memory. To estimate repertoire size and how much clonotype sharing occurs between individuals, the study deeply sequenced the blood TCR repertoires of five healthy adults.

CD8 naive samples were obtained by positive selection for CCR7 among CD45RO-negative cells, yielding a CD45RA+CCR7+ population from which TemRA cells were excluded. Healthy HIV-negative adults with no recently reported acute infections or vaccinations were included as donors. Only Caucasian adults living in Nashville, Tennessee, USA were represented among the donors. After blood collection by leukapheresis, PBMCs were isolated using Ficoll-Histopaque density gradient centrifugation and then cryopreserved in the vapor phase of liquid nitrogen. Analytical flow cytometry was used to check the purity and quantity of each magnetically sorted T cell population. From each sorted fraction, genomic DNA was isolated and quantified by UV absorbance on a Nanodrop 2000c. Study-wide findings and limitations: Higher generation probabilities were observed for clonotypes shared by all four sorted-subset donors than for non-shared clonotypes. Across four donors, 5% to 6% of naive CD4, 3% to 4% of naive CD8, around 2.5% of memory CD4, and approximately 0.4% of memory CD8 clonotypes were shared. Rarefaction of sorted-subset datasets indicated incomplete sequencing despite the large sequencing depth. Estimated clonotype richness was generally larger for naive than for memory subsets. Because the study included a small number of donors, the genetic and exposure-history diversity represented was limited. Pairwise subsampling led to the expectation that sequencing depth would affect the degree of clonotype sharing among donors. Only blood was sampled, and tissue TCR repertoires likely differ from those in blood.

Looking up the germline V gene (reference sequence) yields CDR1 MNHEY and CDR2 SMNVEV. The cysteine opens and the phenylalanine closes a CDR3 of 17 amino acids. This entry keeps only the CDR3 DNA: 51 bases, framed from base 1. V trim: 6 bases; J trim: 1 base; unmatched bases: 13. The sequence links TRBV27 to TRBJ2-7; 9 central nucleotides agree with TRBD2. The receptor comes from a young man in good health. Some clones in this sample may be carry-over from other donors' samples. The sequencing input was naive CD8+ T cells from PBMCs. What the cell subset or site label conveys for this sample: CD45RA+CCR7+. The bases read TGTGCCAGCAGAGGCCCCAGTAGCGGGAGCCCATCCTACGAGCAGTACTTC. Translated, this is CASRGPSSGSPSYEQYF.